Below, 4 T cell receptor beta chains from the same sample are listed, as sequenced in a study of cytomegalovirus exposure and HLA in healthy donors. Both 60 Vbeta primers and 13 Jbeta primers went into the PCR. Clones were read by immunoSEQ multiplex PCR, and TCRdb kept only the in-frame ones, dropping some. Counted here are 150,000 to 200,000 clones, just under 80% occurring once; the ten biggest clones make up less than 15%. What was sequenced was PBMCs. These receptors all stem from a woman in her forties or fifties in good health and CMV-seropositive.

The chain couples TRBV5-4 to TRBJ1-2; TRBD1 is a possible D gene (5 bases). Germline V gene lookup returns CDR1 SGHNT and CDR2 YYREEE (reference sequence). Trimming pared 1 base from V and 0 bases from J, leaving 10 bases between. The CDR3 has 15 amino acids. The DNA for the CDR3 is TGTGCCAGCAGCTTGAAGGGGTTCTCTAACTATGGCTACACCTTC. The encoded protein is CASSLKGFSNYGYTF.

The J gene is TRBJ2-1, the V gene TRBV7-9; 11 bases fit TRBD2. J lost 8 bases, V lost 4 bases, and 7 bases had no gene match. In germline, CDR1 is SEHNR, CDR2 FQNEAQ (reference sequence). The CDR3 consists of 15 residues. This CDR3 is CASSSRLAGRHEQFF. DNA of the CDR3: TGTGCCAGCAGCTCGAGACTAGCGGGGCGACATGAGCAGTTCTTC.

This chain connects TRBV7-2 to TRBJ1-4; D is possibly TRBD1 (5 bases). Per germline, CDR1 SGHTA and CDR2 FQGNSA. The CDR3 contains 13 residues. Trimming cost V 3 bases and J 3 bases, with 5 bases left between them. CDR3 in amino acids: CASSLTANEKLFF. CDR3 in DNA: TGTGCCAGCAGCTTGACAGCTAATGAAAAACTGTTTTTT.

The V call is TRBV28, the J call TRBJ2-1, with 7 bases identical to TRBD1. The CDR3 is made up of 17 amino acids. Germline V gene lookup returns CDR1 MDHEN and CDR2 SYDVKM. The J segment lost 4 bases and the V segment lost 2 bases, leaving 11 bases of the junction unmatched. In DNA form, the CDR3 reads TGTGCCAGCAGTTTAGAGGGTGACAGGGTCCCTTACAATGAGCAGTTCTTC. This sequence encodes CASSLEGDRVPYNEQFF.